This passage covers 25 T cell receptor beta chains from one sample sequenced in a study of T cells after yellow fever vaccination. TCRdb re-derived calls from the 5' RACE reads in MiXCR, one entry per CDR3 protein. Of 25,000 or so distinct CDR3 sequences in the sample, around 4.3% were seen once. Here the sequenced sample was PBMCs, either bulk or a sorted T-cell subset (CD4+, CD8+, memory, or dextramer-sorted; not recorded which), taken on the day of the yellow fever booster vaccination. Source of these receptors: a young man who received the YFV17D yellow fever vaccine.

This clonotype was seen ten or more times. The rearrangement uses TRBV7-2 and TRBJ2-7; 7 bases fit TRBD2. The CDR3 is made up of 15 amino acids. The germline V gene has CDR1 SGHTA and CDR2 FQGNSA. V was pared by 1 base and J by 2 bases, with 5 bases of the junction left unmatched. The CDR3 protein is CASSLGAGRTYEQYF. The CDR3 nucleotides are TGTGCCAGCAGCTTAGGAGCGGGGAGAACCTACGAGCAGTACTTC.

This clonotype was picked up a small number of times. The V gene is TRBV29-1, the J gene TRBJ1-2, with 7 bases identical to TRBD1. The germline CDR1 and CDR2 sequences are SQVTM and ANQGSEA. V gave up 4 bases and J gave up 4 bases; unmatched junction bases: 15. The CDR3 has 16 residues. DNA for the CDR3: TGCAGCGTTGGGGTGACAGGGCCTCAGAATGTCTATGGCTACACCTTC. This translates into CSVGVTGPQNVYGYTF.

This clonotype was counted ten times or more. The chain is built from TRBV7-2 and TRBJ2-2; 9 positions match TRBD2. CDR3 length: 16 amino acids. V trimming: 7 bases; J trimming: 2 bases; junction bases outside the gene matches: 8. Germline CDR1 and CDR2: SGHTA and FQGNSA. The CDR3 sequence: CASTRAGGPNTGELFF. As DNA, the CDR3 is TGTGCCAGCACCCGAGCGGGGGGTCCTAACACCGGGGAGCTGTTTTTT.

This clonotype was found many times. The rearrangement uses TRBV7-2 and TRBJ2-2; D gene unclear. Germline V CDR1 and CDR2: SGHTA, FQGNSA. Trimming left V 5 bases short and J 6 bases short, with 13 bases between. The length of the CDR3 is 14 residues. The CDR3 nucleotides read TGTGCCAGCAGCCCGTGGGCAGGATCCGGGGAGCTGTTTTTT. Protein product: CASSPWAGSGELFF.

There are many counts of this clonotype. This chain connects TRBV5-1 to TRBJ2-7; 11 bases fit TRBD1. The CDR3 extends over 15 amino acids. CDR1 is SGHRS, CDR2 YFSETQ, per germline. V lost 4 bases to trimming and J lost 3 bases; unmatched junction nucleotides: 6. Here the CDR3 DNA reads TGCGCCAGCAGCCCGGATGGGACAGGGGGCTACGAGCAGTACGTC. Amino acid sequence: CASSPDGTGGYEQYV.

This clonotype was seen ten or more times. The chain couples TRBV7-2 to TRBJ2-2; tentative D call: TRBD1 (5 bases). The CDR3 is 16 residues long. The germline V and J ends were trimmed by 5 bases and 7 bases, with 20 bases remaining between them. Per germline, CDR1 SGHTA and CDR2 FQGNSA. The CDR3 is CASSHRTQGQDGELFF. The DNA for the CDR3 is TGTGCCAGCAGCCACAGAACGCAGGGTCAGGACGGGGAGCTGTTTTTT.

The table lists this clonotype with many counts. V is TRBV20-1 and J is TRBJ2-7; unclear D gene. This CDR3 is built from 14 residues. The V end lost 0 bases, the J end lost 3 bases, and 12 bases lay between the germline ends. Germline-derived CDR1 and CDR2 are DFQATT and SNEGSKA (reference sequence). The CDR3 DNA reads as TGCAGTGCTAGAGATCCGGGCGTATTCTACGAGCAGTACGTC. Translated: CSARDPGVFYEQYV.

For this clonotype: This may stem from a read error, because a much larger clone lies one nucleotide away. This sequence joins TRBV5-1 and TRBJ1-6; D not resolved. This CDR3 contains 16 residues. CDR1 is SGHRS and CDR2 is YFSETQ in the germline V gene. The chain's CDR3 is CASCLGWGESNSPLHF. As DNA, the CDR3 is TGCGCCAGCTGCTTGGGTTGGGGTGAATCAAATTCACCCCTCCACTTT.

This clonotype has more than one count but fewer than ten. The chain is built from TRBV7-3 and TRBJ2-3; D possibly corresponds to TRBD1 (5 bases). Trimming shortened V by 4 bases and J by 2 bases, and 13 bases separated the two germline ends. Looked up from germline, CDR1 is SGHTA and CDR2 is FQGTGA. This CDR3 has 15 residues. The CDR3: CASSSQRGSTDTQYF. The CDR3 DNA is TGTGCCAGCAGCTCTCAAAGGGGCTCCACAGATACGCAGTATTTT.

This clonotype appeared many times. V gene TRBV29-1 combines with J gene TRBJ2-5; 13 bases are a match to TRBD2. Germline V gives CDR1 SQVTM, CDR2 ANQGSEA. CDR3 size: 16 residues. Germline trimming cut 4 bases from V and 2 bases from J; bases unmatched to any gene: 7. CDR3 amino acids: CSVAKTSGGPQETQYF. The CDR3 nucleotides are TGCAGCGTTGCTAAGACTAGCGGGGGGCCTCAAGAGACCCAGTACTTC. Full variable domain (outside the CDR3, taken from reference TRBV29-1 and TRBJ2-5): SAVISQKPSRDICQRGTSLTIQCQVDSQVTMMFWYRQQPGQSLTLIATANQGSEATYESGFVIDKFPISRPNLTFSTLTVSNMSPEDSSIYLCSVAKTSGGPQETQYFGPGTRLLVL.

This clonotype showed up many times. The chain carries TRBV6-2 or TRBV6-3 and TRBJ2-5; 8 bases are shared with TRBD2. V gave up 6 bases and J gave up 2 bases; unmatched junction bases: 2. The germline CDR1 and CDR2 sequences are MNHEY and SVGEGT. The CDR3 totals 13 residues. CDR3 nucleotide sequence: TGTGCCAGCAGGACTAGCGCACAAGAGACCCAGTACTTC. Translation gives CASRTSAQETQYF.

This clonotype was picked up many times. V and J are TRBV6-2 or TRBV6-3 and TRBJ1-2, with D possibly matching TRBD1 (6 bases). Trimming took 6 bases from V and 7 from J, leaving 9 bases between them. Germline CDR1 reads MNHEY; CDR2 reads SVGEGT. The CDR3 covers 11 residues. Here the CDR3 DNA reads TGTGCCAGCAGGCACAGGGTTGGCTACACCTTC. Translation: CASRHRVGYTF.

This clonotype was observed a few times. V usage is TRBV5-4 and J usage is TRBJ1-1; no firm D call. CDR3 length equals 14 residues. V was shortened by 0 bases and J by 10 bases, with 16 bases between the two germline ends. Germline loops: CDR1 SGHNT, CDR2 YYREEE (reference sequence). CDR3 in DNA: TGTGCCAGCAGCTTGGTGTCCACACCAACCCCAGCTTTCTTT. Protein sequence: CASSLVSTPTPAFF.

This chain connects TRBV28 to TRBJ2-7, with D possibly being TRBD1 (6 bases). Germline V CDR1 and CDR2: MDHEN, SYDVKM. V was cut by 5 bases and J by 0 bases, with 14 bases left in between. This CDR3 region has 15 residues. The CDR3 protein is CASSPSTGLSYEQYV. The CDR3 nucleotides are TGTGCCAGCAGTCCTTCGACAGGTCTCTCCTACGAGCAGTACGTC.

This clonotype was counted only a few times. The rearrangement joins TRBV4-1 to TRBJ2-3, with a weak D call TRBD2 (6 bases). This CDR3 has 17 amino acids. The ends were cut back, 4 bases at V and 0 bases at J, with 17 bases in the middle. Per the germline V gene, CDR1 is MGHRA and CDR2 is YSYEKL. CDR3 DNA: TGCGCCAGCAGCCGTCCGGGACTTCTACAGAGCACAGATACGCAGTATTTT. Protein: CASSRPGLLQSTDTQYF.

This clonotype was observed at least ten times. V gene TRBV7-3 combines with J gene TRBJ2-3; D is ambiguous. Trimming removed 2 bases from V and 7 bases from J, with 10 bases in between. CDR3 length: 13 amino acids. Germline V gene lookup returns CDR1 SGHTA and CDR2 FQGTGA. The CDR3 DNA sequence: TGTGCCAGCAGCTTACTCAGCGATCATACGCAGTATTTT. Protein: CASSLLSDHTQYF.

This clonotype was counted at least ten times. In DNA form, the CDR3 reads TGTGCCAGCAGCACCAGGGGACAGGGGCACGGGGAGCTGTTTTTT. This translates into CASSTRGQGHGELFF. This rearrangement joins TRBV7-2 to TRBJ2-2, with 10 bases identical to TRBD1. CDR1 and CDR2 (germline): SGHTA, FQGNSA. The CDR3 has 15 amino acids. The V gene end was trimmed by 5 bases and the J gene end by 7 bases; junction bases not matched to a gene: 7.

The chain uses TRBV6-5 and TRBJ1-4, with 9 bases fitting TRBD1. Germline lookup yields CDR1 MNHEY and CDR2 SVGAGI. V trimming: 2 bases; J trimming: 8 bases; junction bases outside the gene matches: 3. There are 14 residues in the CDR3. The CDR3 sequence: CASSYRGQGEKLFF. CDR3 nucleotides: TGTGCCAGCAGTTACAGGGGACAGGGAGAAAAACTGTTTTTT.

This clonotype is termed medium-sized. The chain links TRBV6-5 to TRBJ1-1; maybe TRBD1 (6 bases). Germline CDR1 reads MNHEY; CDR2 reads SVGAGI. Trimming pared 6 bases from V and 4 bases from J, leaving 12 bases between. CDR3 length: 13 residues. The DNA for the CDR3 is TGTGCCAGCAGAAAGGGGGGGAGCACTGAAGCTTTCTTT. Protein product: CASRKGGSTEAFF.

This clonotype has at least ten counts. The chain links TRBV5-6 to TRBJ1-2; D not resolved. The CDR3 covers 13 residues. Germline V gene data show CDR1 as SGHDT and CDR2 as YYEEEE. Trimming left V 4 bases short and J 1 base short, with 8 bases between. As DNA, the CDR3 is TGTGCCAGCAGCCCGGGGTTTAACTATGGCTACACCTTC. Protein product: CASSPGFNYGYTF.

This clonotype occurred many times. The V and J genes are TRBV7-9 and TRBJ2-7, with D unresolved. V lost 3 bases and J 0 bases, leaving 6 bases between the germline ends. The CDR3 totals 13 residues. Germline V gene lookup returns CDR1 SEHNR and CDR2 FQNEAQ (reference sequence). CDR3 sequence reads: CASSFDNSYEQYV. CDR3 DNA: TGTGCCAGCAGCTTCGACAACTCCTACGAGCAGTACGTC.

This clonotype was found many times. This chain links TRBV15 with TRBJ2-3; no firm D call. Deletions cut 0 bases from V and 6 bases from J, with 4 bases between. The CDR3 sequence is 12 residues long. Germline CDR1 and CDR2: LNHNV and YYDKDF (reference sequence). The CDR3 DNA reads as TGTGCCACCAGCAGAGATCAGGATACGCAGTATTTT. As protein: CATSRDQDTQYF.

This clonotype came up many times. This chain uses TRBV29-1 with TRBJ2-1; D remains ambiguous. The CDR3 has 12 residues. V was clipped by 3 bases and J by 1 base, with 4 bases between them. The germline V gene has CDR1 SQVTM and CDR2 ANQGSEA. The CDR3 DNA reads TGCAGCGTTGATGGGTCCTACAATGAGCAGTTCTTC. Residues: CSVDGSYNEQFF.

This clonotype was picked up many times. The chain combines TRBV29-1 with TRBJ1-1; 9 bases agree with TRBD1. Trimming at V came to 5 bases and at J to 1 base, leaving 2 bases not matched to a gene. The germline V gene encodes CDR1 SQVTM and CDR2 ANQGSEA. The CDR3 consists of 13 residues. The CDR3 sequence: CSVSTGGNTEAFF. CDR3 in DNA: TGCAGCGTTTCGACAGGGGGGAACACTGAAGCTTTCTTT.

This clonotype was picked up many times. The chain recombines TRBV25-1 with TRBJ1-1; tentatively, D is TRBD1 (5 bases). V lost 2 bases to trimming and J lost 7 bases, with 17 bases between them. The CDR3 is made up of 15 amino acids. Germline V gene sequence: CDR1 MGHDK, CDR2 SYGVNS. Here the CDR3 DNA reads TGTGCCAGCAGTGAAGGGACGTGGGCTCGAATTGAAGCTTTCTTT. Protein: CASSEGTWARIEAFF.